The 27 T cell receptor beta chains below all came from one sample that was sequenced in a study of blood T cells in healthy people across ages. Combining a sample-barcoded 5' primer with a J-beta primer mix, a second PCR ran for about 7 to 11 cycles. TCRdb analysed the 5' RACE reads with MiXCR anew, one entry per CDR3 protein. Of hundreds of thousands of distinct CDR3 sequences listed, roughly 50% are singletons. Sequencing was carried out using blood. Receptors originate from a man in his forties in good health.

This clonotype occurred once. The V and J genes are TRBV14 and TRBJ2-7; 9 nucleotides agree with TRBD1. The CDR3 loop spans 16 amino acids. With V trimmed by 0 bases and J by 3 bases, 6 bases remained unmatched. Germline CDR1 reads SGHDN; CDR2 reads FVKESK. The CDR3 DNA sequence: TGTGCCAGCAGCCAAGACCCGGGACAGGGAAGCTACGAGCAGTACTTC. Translation: CASSQDPGQGSYEQYF.

A few counts support this clonotype. The CDR3 region is CASGDRAVIRGEQFF. In DNA, the CDR3 is TGTGCCAGCGGGGACAGGGCAGTGATACGCGGTGAGCAGTTCTTC. The chain couples TRBV10-3 to TRBJ2-1, with 9 bases identical to TRBD1. V lost 10 bases to trimming and J lost 9 bases; unmatched junction nucleotides: 16. This CDR3 region has 15 residues. Germline CDR1 and CDR2: ENHRY and SYGVKD.

V and J are TRBV28 and TRBJ1-5, with unresolved D. This CDR3 region has 14 residues. Between the trimmed V and J ends, which lost 7 bases and 2 bases, there was a span of 12 bases. From germline, CDR1 is MDHEN and CDR2 SYDVKM. DNA of the CDR3: TGTGCCAGCATCCCCGGGGTCGGCAATCAGCCCCAGCATTTT. Translation: CASIPGVGNQPQHF.

As for this clonotype: At one end, the junction sequence differs from germline, possibly due to a read error. The chain has TRBV4-3 and TRBJ2-3; 14 positions agree with TRBD2. The CDR3 spans 20 residues. From germline, CDR1 is LGHNA and CDR2 YSLEER. The DNA for the CDR3 is TGCGCCAGCAGTGCGCGATCTGGGACTAGCGGGAGACCTAGCACAGATACACAGTATTTT. Its protein product is CASSARSGTSGRPSTDTQYF.

This clonotype occurred many times. The chain joins TRBV12-3 or TRBV12-4 to TRBJ1-2, with a weak D call TRBD1 (5 bases). The CDR3 is 15 amino acids. With 4 bases removed from V and 0 bases from J, the gap between germline ends came to 12 bases. The CDR3: CASSSRQLSNYGYTF. The CDR3, as DNA: TGTGCCAGCAGTTCCAGACAGCTGTCTAACTATGGCTACACCTTC.

The rearrangement uses TRBV10-3 and TRBJ2-6; D unresolved. This CDR3 contains 17 residues. Germline V CDR1 and CDR2: ENHRY, SYGVKD. V dropped 0 bases and J dropped 1 base, with 10 bases sitting between them. The CDR3: CAISESIGNSGANVLTF. In DNA, the CDR3 is TGTGCCATCAGTGAGTCGATTGGTAATTCTGGGGCCAACGTCCTGACTTTC.

This chain joins TRBV12-3 or TRBV12-4 and TRBJ2-1; D ambiguous. The CDR3 runs 11 residues. Between the trimmed V and J ends, which lost 3 bases and 8 bases, there was a span of 5 bases. CDR3 sequence: CASSFGHEQFF. The CDR3, as DNA: TGTGCCAGCAGTTTCGGTCATGAGCAGTTCTTC.

The CDR3 loop is CASSLEGLADTQYF. For the CDR3, the DNA is TGTGCCAGCAGCTTGGAGGGCCTGGCAGATACGCAGTATTTT. The chain has TRBV11-1 and TRBJ2-3, with D perhaps matching TRBD2 (6 bases). Germline V gene sequence: CDR1 SGHAT, CDR2 FQDESV (reference sequence). This CDR3 comprises 14 residues. The V end lost 3 bases, the J end lost 4 bases, and 11 bases lay between the germline ends.

On this clonotype itself: This sequence may be a read error, since a much larger clone differs from it by one base. No conserved phenylalanine or tryptophan is present at the end of the CDR3, so a read error is the likely explanation. The rearrangement links TRBV4-2 to TRBJ2-7; possible D gene TRBD2, 6 bases. V shed 4 bases and J shed 0 bases, with 10 bases lying between them. Germline values: CDR1 LGHNA, CDR2 YNFKEQ. This CDR3 contains 14 residues. The CDR3, as DNA: TGTGCCAGCAGCCCTGGGACTTCCTCCTACGAGCAGTACATC. Encoded protein: CASSPGTSSYEQYI.

The V call is TRBV5-8, the J call TRBJ2-5, with D possibly matching TRBD1 (6 bases). V lost 8 bases to trimming and J lost 7 bases, with 21 bases between them. Per germline, CDR1 SGHTS and CDR2 YDEGEE. The CDR3 runs 14 residues. The CDR3 coding sequence is TGTGCCAGTAGAGGACAGAGCCCCGTTGGGACCCAGTACTTC. As protein: CASRGQSPVGTQYF.

The rearrangement links TRBV9 to TRBJ2-7; tentatively, D is TRBD2 (6 bases). The germline CDR1 and CDR2 sequences are SGDLS and YYNGEE. The V and J ends lost 2 bases and 7 bases respectively, with 19 bases between them. The CDR3 runs 15 residues. In DNA form, the CDR3 reads TGTGCCAGCAGCGTGGAGACTAGTCTTCTGGAGGAGCAGTACTTC. The encoded protein is CASSVETSLLEEQYF.

The genes are TRBV11-1 and TRBJ2-1, with D tentatively TRBD1 (5 bases). The length of the CDR3 is 14 residues. CDR1 SGHAT and CDR2 FQDESV come from the germline V gene (reference sequence). With 1 base removed from V and 9 bases from J, the gap between germline ends came to 13 bases. For the CDR3, the DNA is TGTGCCAGCAGCTTAGGGCAGGGTTTAGTTGAGCAGTTCTTC. It encodes CASSLGQGLVEQFF.

As DNA, the CDR3 is TGTGCCAGCAGCTTAGAGAGCCAGCAGTATTTT. This translates into CASSLESQQYF. This chain connects TRBV7-2 to TRBJ2-3; D is unclear. Trimming shortened V by 1 base and J by 11 bases, and 7 bases separated the two germline ends. The CDR3 spans 11 residues. From germline, CDR1 is SGHTA and CDR2 FQGNSA.

This chain links TRBV3-1 with TRBJ2-1; D is possibly TRBD1 or TRBD2 (6 bases each). V lost 0 bases and J lost 8, with 11 bases in between. Germline CDR1 reads LGHDT; CDR2 reads YNNKEL (reference sequence). The CDR3 loop spans 14 amino acids. CDR3 amino acids: CASSQDLGGYEQFF. The CDR3 DNA reads TGTGCCAGCAGCCAAGATCTGGGGGGCTATGAGCAGTTCTTC.

The chain recombines TRBV12-3 or TRBV12-4 with TRBJ2-5; D is unclear. The CDR3 spans 15 residues. With 8 bases removed from V and 2 bases from J, the gap between germline ends came to 18 bases. CDR3 sequence reads: CASGIRLGRQETQYF. CDR3 in DNA: TGTGCCAGCGGGATCCGGCTCGGGCGTCAAGAGACCCAGTACTTC.

Here the CDR3 reads CSGQYMNTEAFF. In nucleotides, the CDR3 is TGCAGCGGACAATACATGAACACTGAAGCTTTCTTT. The chain recombines TRBV29-1 with TRBJ1-1; D is unclear. The germline V gene has CDR1 SQVTM and CDR2 ANQGSEA. The CDR3 has 12 residues. V gave up 7 bases and J gave up 0 bases, with 9 bases separating them.

The gene calls are TRBV6-2 or TRBV6-3 and TRBJ2-1; 8 bases are a match to TRBD2. The CDR3 sequence is 16 residues long. Per germline, CDR1 MNHEY and CDR2 SVGEGT. The V and J ends lost 5 bases and 4 bases, in that order; junction bases with no gene match: 10. CDR3 DNA: TGTGCCAGCAGTCCCCAATTCGGGGGGGCTTACAATGAGCAGTTCTTC. Its protein is CASSPQFGGAYNEQFF.

The sample holds a few counts of this clonotype. The CDR3: CSAPGLGGADTQYF. The CDR3 DNA sequence: TGCAGTGCCCCCGGACTAGGGGGAGCAGATACGCAGTATTTT. The chain recombines TRBV20-1 with TRBJ2-3, with D possibly TRBD2 on 7 matching bases. The CDR3 extends over 14 amino acids. Between the trimmed V and J ends, which lost 6 bases and 4 bases, there was a span of 17 bases. Germline CDR1 and CDR2: DFQATT and SNEGSKA (reference sequence).

This rearrangement joins TRBV29-1 to TRBJ2-5; D not resolved. Germline V gene lookup returns CDR1 SQVTM and CDR2 ANQGSEA. The CDR3 sequence is 14 residues long. The ends were cut back, 7 bases at V and 3 bases at J, with 18 bases in the middle. For the CDR3, the DNA is TGCAGCGCTCCACGAGACGGTCCCAAAGAGACCCAGTACTTC. Protein sequence: CSAPRDGPKETQYF.

The rearrangement joins TRBV12-3 or TRBV12-4 to TRBJ1-2, with TRBD1 identical over 7 bases. V trimming: 5 bases; J trimming: 12 bases; junction bases outside the gene matches: 12. There are 13 residues in the CDR3. The CDR3 DNA sequence: TGTGCCAGCAGTGTAGAAAGGCAGGGGGACAACACCTTC. Translation: CASSVERQGDNTF.

This clonotype was seen more than once but under ten times. The rearrangement joins TRBV5-1 to TRBJ2-3; D is unresolved. This CDR3 spans 13 amino acids. V lost 4 bases, J lost 4 bases, and 10 bases lay in between. The germline gives CDR1 SGHRS, CDR2 YFSETQ. The CDR3 protein is CASSPLMPDTQYF. CDR3 bases: TGCGCCAGCAGCCCCCTGATGCCAGATACGCAGTATTTT.

This chain connects TRBV24-1 to TRBJ2-6; perhaps TRBD1 as D (5 bases). The CDR3 covers 15 residues. CDR1 KGHDR and CDR2 SFDVKD come from the germline V gene. Trimming took off 5 bases at V and 2 bases at J, with 9 bases between the two ends. The CDR3 bases are TGTGCCACCAGTGTTTCCAGGGCTGGGGCCAACGTCCTGACTTTC. It is translated as CATSVSRAGANVLTF.

To note about this clonotype: Germline is not matched at one junction end, which may reflect a read error. This chain uses TRBV20-1 with TRBJ1-6; 7 nucleotides line up with TRBD1. This CDR3 has 16 amino acids. The germline gives CDR1 DFQATT, CDR2 SNEGSKA (reference sequence). The CDR3 nucleotides read TGCAGTGCTAGAGGGGGACAGCTAACCTATAATTCACCCATCCACTTT. Translation gives CSARGGQLTYNSPIHF.

The J gene is TRBJ2-1, the V gene TRBV29-1, with TRBD2 matching 12 bases. CDR3 length: 15 residues. In germline, CDR1 is SQVTM, CDR2 ANQGSEA. The V and J ends lost 4 bases and 5 bases, in that order; junction bases with no gene match: 6. CDR3 amino acids: CSVGASGRANNEQFF. The CDR3 DNA reads as TGCAGCGTTGGCGCTAGCGGGAGGGCAAACAATGAGCAGTTCTTC.

The table lists this clonotype with a count of one. This may be a read error, as it is one base from a much larger clone. This rearrangement joins TRBV5-1 to TRBJ1-1; possibly TRBD1 for D (5 bases). Germline CDR1 is SGHRS and CDR2 is YFSETQ. V lost 7 bases and J 4 bases, leaving 17 bases between the germline ends. There are 14 residues in the CDR3. DNA of the CDR3: TGCGCCAGCGCTCCGGACACCCTGAGCACTGAAGCTTTCTTT. Translating gives CASAPDTLSTEAFF. Complete variable domain (other parts from reference TRBV5-1 and TRBJ1-1): KAGVTQTPRYLIKTRGQQVTLSCSPISGHRSVSWYQQTPGQGLQFLFEYFSETQRNKGNFPGRFSGRQFSNSRSEMNVSTLELGDSALYLCASAPDTLSTEAFFGQGTRLTVV.

The chain's CDR3 is CASSSRSGRSTDTQYF. The DNA of the CDR3 is TGTGCCAGCAGTTCCCGTAGCGGGAGAAGCACAGATACGCAGTATTTT. The J gene is TRBJ2-3, the V gene TRBV12-3 or TRBV12-4; 9 bases are shared with TRBD2. The junction had 5 bases not matched to a gene; V was cut back by 4 bases and J by 0 bases. The CDR3 spans 16 residues.

This clonotype was seen once. The rearrangement links TRBV11-3 to TRBJ1-1; the D gene is possibly TRBD1 (6 bases). CDR1 is SGHNT, CDR2 YENEEA, per germline. The CDR3 extends over 15 amino acids. The V gene lost 3 bases and the J gene lost 0 bases, with 11 bases spanning the gap. The CDR3 nucleotides are TGTGCCAGCAGCTTCGGGGGCAGCATGAACACTGAAGCTTTCTTT. Translation gives CASSFGGSMNTEAFF.